The following is a TCR beta chain sequence with its context. V lost 4 bases, J lost 3 bases, and 14 bases lay in between. CDR1 and CDR2 (germline): SGHRS, YFSETQ. The CDR3 totals 14 residues. The sample is drawn from a study of radiotherapy plus CTLA-4 blockade in lung cancer. Profiling relied on immunoSEQ multiplex PCR, and the TCRdb table lists in-frame clones only, not all of them. The sample carries tens of thousands of clones, roughly three quarters recorded once. V usage is TRBV5-1 and J usage is TRBJ2-7, with no clear D. The starting material was peripheral blood, obtained from a patient treated with radiotherapy plus ipilimumab. The sequence came from a human donor with non-small cell lung cancer that progressed on radiotherapy plus ipilimumab. As DNA, the CDR3 is TGCGCCAGCAGCCCGAGTGGGGATATCTACGAGCAGTACTTC. This codes for CASSPSGDIYEQYF.